The 15 T cell receptor beta chains below come from one sample, sequenced in a study of T cells in Graves' hyperthyroidism and ophthalmopathy. Researchers took RNA transcripts and amplified the TCR beta CDR3 regions from them. The HTBI primer set was used in a first-round RT-PCR of the TCR CDR3. One entry per CDR3 protein, called by TCRdb with MiXCR from the multiplex PCR reads. Altogether some 500,000 distinct CDR3 sequences are present, 16% being singletons, with the ten largest covering about 31%. The sequenced sample was blood. Every receptor here comes from a woman aged 25 to 39 with Graves' ophthalmopathy.

This clonotype was counted ten times or more. This chain links TRBV12-3 or TRBV12-4 with TRBJ1-2; no clear D gene. V was cut by 5 bases and J by 3 bases, with 10 bases left in between. This CDR3 has 13 residues. The CDR3 sequence is CASSTDLDYGYTF. CDR3 nucleotides: TGTGCCAGCAGTACGGACCTCGACTATGGCTACACCTTC.

V usage is TRBV27 and J usage is TRBJ1-1; 7 positions match TRBD1. This CDR3 region has 14 residues. The junction had 5 bases not matched to a gene; V was cut back by 6 bases and J by 1 base. The germline V gene encodes CDR1 MNHEY and CDR2 SMNVEV (reference sequence). CDR3 sequence reads: CASRKTGRNTEAFF. The CDR3 nucleotides read TGTGCCAGCAGGAAGACAGGGAGGAACACTGAAGCTTTCTTT.

Ten or more counts support this clonotype. The chain combines TRBV27 with TRBJ2-7, with a tentative D call TRBD1 (5 bases). Looked up from germline, CDR1 is MNHEY and CDR2 is SMNVEV (reference sequence). The CDR3 is 15 residues long. V lost 6 bases, J lost 0 bases, and 15 bases lay in between. The CDR3 spells CASSPIAGISYEQYF. The CDR3 coding sequence is TGTGCCAGCAGCCCAATTGCAGGGATCTCCTACGAGCAGTACTTC.

This rearrangement joins TRBV6-5 to TRBJ2-5; D possibly matches TRBD1 or TRBD2 (5 bases each). V was pared by 2 bases and J by 3 bases, with 7 bases between. Germline V gives CDR1 MNHEY, CDR2 SVGAGI. The CDR3 has 13 residues. The CDR3 bases are TGTGCCAGCAGTTACCAGGGAGAAGAGACCCAGTACTTC. Translated: CASSYQGEETQYF.

This clonotype was observed at least ten times. This sequence joins TRBV29-1 and TRBJ2-3; 13 bases are a match to TRBD2. The CDR3 length is 14 residues. J was trimmed by 6 bases and V by 7 bases; bases with no gene match: 7. Germline V gene lookup returns CDR1 SQVTM and CDR2 ANQGSEA. CDR3 sequence (DNA): TGCAGCGCGTGGACTAGCGGGAGTTTGGATACGCAGTATTTT. This gives the protein CSAWTSGSLDTQYF.

This chain connects TRBV30 to TRBJ1-6; a possible D gene is TRBD1 (6 bases). Germline CDR1 is GTSNPN and CDR2 is SVGIG (reference sequence). The germline V and J ends were trimmed by 0 bases and 10 bases, with 19 bases remaining between them. The CDR3 spans 16 residues. CDR3 region: CAWSVLDIGGISPLHF. DNA of the CDR3: TGTGCCTGGAGTGTTCTCGACATAGGGGGTATCTCACCCCTCCACTTT.

This clonotype appeared a few times. V is TRBV9 and J is TRBJ2-5; D is unclear. Trimming removed 4 bases from V and 1 base from J, with 11 bases in between. CDR1 is SGDLS, CDR2 YYNGEE, per germline. CDR3 size: 14 residues. In nucleotides, the CDR3 is TGTGCCAGCAGCCCAAGTAGGCCCCAAGAGACCCAGTACTTC. It translates to CASSPSRPQETQYF.

The sample holds many counts of this clonotype. The chain links TRBV7-2 to TRBJ2-1, with 10 bases fitting TRBD1. The J segment lost 9 bases and the V segment lost 5 bases, leaving 16 bases of the junction unmatched. Germline lookup yields CDR1 SGHTA and CDR2 FQGNSA. The CDR3 loop spans 17 amino acids. The CDR3 here is CASSTRGGTGVGSEQFF. The CDR3 DNA reads TGTGCCAGCAGCACGAGGGGCGGGACAGGGGTCGGGAGTGAGCAGTTCTTC.

The V and J genes are TRBV12-3 or TRBV12-4 and TRBJ1-2, with 7 bases that match TRBD1. Trimming cost V 6 bases and J 3 bases; bases outside gene matches: 10. The CDR3 covers 15 residues. Written as DNA, the CDR3 is TGTGCCAGCAGCCCAGGGGGGGGAGGACACTATGGCTACACCTTC. It specifies CASSPGGGGHYGYTF.

The gene calls are TRBV5-1 and TRBJ2-7, with TRBD1 matching over 9 bases. The CDR3 spans 15 residues. V lost 2 bases to trimming and J lost 5 bases; unmatched junction nucleotides: 8. Germline V gene lookup returns CDR1 SGHRS and CDR2 YFSETQ. In DNA form, the CDR3 reads TGCGCCAGCAGCTTCCGGGACAGGGTTTCGGACGAGCAGTACTTC. This translates into CASSFRDRVSDEQYF. Combining the CDR3 with reference TRBV5-1 and TRBJ2-7 gives the whole variable domain KAGVTQTPRYLIKTRGQQVTLSCSPISGHRSVSWYQQTPGQGLQFLFEYFSETQRNKGNFPGRFSGRQFSNSRSEMNVSTLELGDSALYLCASSFRDRVSDEQYFGPGTRLTVT.

This clonotype was counted a few times. This chain joins TRBV7-9 and TRBJ2-1; no clear D gene. Trimming shortened V by 1 base and J by 9 bases, and 7 bases separated the two germline ends. The germline V gene encodes CDR1 SEHNR and CDR2 FQNEAQ (reference sequence). The CDR3 has 12 amino acids. The CDR3 loop is CASSLVSVEQFF. The CDR3 DNA is TGTGCCAGCAGCTTAGTCTCTGTTGAGCAGTTCTTC.

The table lists this clonotype with a few counts. The V call is TRBV7-3, the J call TRBJ2-1; the D gene is possibly TRBD2 (6 bases). Germline V gives CDR1 SGHTA, CDR2 FQGTGA. This CDR3 has 14 residues. Between the trimmed V and J ends, which lost 3 bases and 6 bases, there was a span of 12 bases. CDR3 residues: CASSLKRVGNEQFF. CDR3 sequence (DNA): TGTGCCAGCAGCTTGAAGCGGGTGGGCAATGAGCAGTTCTTC.

The chain recombines TRBV29-1 with TRBJ2-7; a weak D match, TRBD1 (5 bases). Per the germline V gene, CDR1 is SQVTM and CDR2 is ANQGSEA. The CDR3 contains 11 residues. Trimming removed 4 bases at V and 6 bases at J, with 10 bases between. CDR3 in amino acids: CSVVGQSEQYF. Here the CDR3 DNA reads TGCAGCGTTGTGGGGCAATCCGAGCAGTACTTC.

This clonotype was detected ten times or more. The chain uses TRBV5-5 and TRBJ2-7; TRBD2 might be the D (5 bases). Trimming shortened V by 1 base and J by 2 bases, and 13 bases separated the two germline ends. The CDR3 runs to 15 residues. Germline lookup yields CDR1 SGHKS and CDR2 YYEKEE (reference sequence). The CDR3 spells CASSLLGGLAYEQYF. CDR3 DNA sequence: TGTGCCAGCAGCTTGTTAGGCGGGTTGGCCTACGAGCAGTACTTC. The whole variable domain, filled in from reference TRBV5-5 and TRBJ2-7, reads DAGVTQSPTHLIKTRGQQVTLRCSPISGHKSVSWYQQVLGQGPQFIFQYYEKEERGRGNFPDRFSARQFPNYSSELNVNALLLGDSALYLCASSLLGGLAYEQYFGPGTRLTVT.

This clonotype occurred many times. This rearrangement joins TRBV28 to TRBJ2-7; 9 bases map to TRBD1. The trim removed 5 bases at V and 7 bases at J, leaving 9 bases unmatched. CDR1 and CDR2 (germline): MDHEN, SYDVKM. The CDR3 sequence is 14 residues long. This chain's CDR3 is CASSTGTGTQEQYF. CDR3 sequence (DNA): TGTGCCAGCAGTACCGGGACAGGGACGCAAGAGCAGTACTTC.